There are many counts of the clone carrying this T cell receptor beta chain. Its specificity is unknown. This sample was taken from a study of neurological immune-mediated disorders. Study-wide findings and caveats: The level of TCR clonal expansion was highest in patients with HTLV-1-associated myelopathy and lowest in multiple sclerosis, where it fell below the level seen in healthy controls.

Libraries used 2 million unsorted PBMCs kept frozen in RNAlater. The CDR3 has 15 residues. Germline V lookup: CDR1 SEHNR, CDR2 FQNEAQ (reference sequence). Trimming stripped 1 base from V and 2 bases from J, with 11 bases between. The cDNA was generated by 5'RACE with 10-nucleotide random UMIs. Every sequencing run produced over 160 million TCR-beta sequences that came from 15-18 subjects. In TCRdb, the 5' RACE reads were re-called with MiXCR into one record per CDR3 protein. The repertoire holds 50,000 to 80,000 distinct CDR3 sequences, around 3.1% seen once, with approximately 3.7% in the top ten. Sequencing used PBMCs. This receptor was identified in a middle-aged man with multiple sclerosis. This sequence joins TRBV7-9 and TRBJ2-5; D possibly corresponds to TRBD2 (6 bases). DNA of the CDR3: TGTGCCAGCAGCTTAGGGGTGGGACTTCAAGAGACCCAGTACTTC. As protein: CASSLGVGLQETQYF.